This T cell receptor beta chain was recorded in a study of OX40 agonist ivuxolimab in advanced cancers. The repertoire was sequenced with immunoSEQ multiplex PCR; TCRdb's copy has only in-frame clones and lacks some. The sample carries more than 45,000 clones, roughly 91% recorded once. The origin of this receptor is an adult with an advanced solid tumor such as melanoma, head and neck, liver or kidney cancer. This sample comprised CD4+ or CD8+ T cells sorted from blood, obtained in a trial of the OX40 agonist ivuxolimab.

The CDR3 region is CSVELASTDTGELFF. CDR3 bases: TGCAGCGTTGAATTGGCTAGCACGGACACCGGGGAGCTGTTTTTT. The rearrangement joins TRBV29-1 to TRBJ2-2; tentative D call: TRBD2 (5 bases). This CDR3 comprises 15 residues. Germline CDR1 reads SQVTM; CDR2 reads ANQGSEA. With 2 bases removed from V and 3 bases from J, the gap between germline ends came to 13 bases.